Listed below are T cell receptor beta chains from one sample, sequenced in a study of cytotoxic CD8 clonotypes in ibrutinib-treated CLL. Here immunoSEQ multiplex PCR was the method, and the copy in TCRdb shows in-frame clones only, minus some. The sample records about 250,000 clones, roughly 70% being singletons. Sequencing used PBMCs, obtained after 24 months of ibrutinib treatment. All receptors derive from a human donor with chronic lymphocytic leukemia. CDR3s include the opening cysteine and the closing phenylalanine or tryptophan. The order of the fields is CDR3 length, V gene, D gene, J gene, clone size, CDR3 DNA, CDR3 protein. The D gene is left open where the match is weak. Not all rows give a size; the values are once, few, many and, for expanded clones, a class.

>13|TRBV6-5|TRBD1|TRBJ2-7|.
TGTGCCACCCTGGGGAGAGGGGGCATCGAGCAGTACTTC
CATLGRGGIEQYF
>15|TRBV30|TRBD2|TRBJ2-1|.
TGTGCCTGGAGTGTACCCGCGGGGGCCTACAATGAGCAGTTCTTC
CAWSVPAGAYNEQFF
>16|TRBV4-2|.|TRBJ1-3|.
TGTGCCAGCAGCCTTTCGGATGCTGACTCTGGAAACACCATATATTTT
CASSLSDADSGNTIYF
>15|TRBV4-2|TRBD1|TRBJ1-4|.
TGTGCCAGCAGCCAACCGGACAGGGTTAGTGAAAAACTGTTTTTT
CASSQPDRVSEKLFF
>15|TRBV9|.|TRBJ2-1|.
TGTGCCAGCAGCGTAGCAAGGGGCTCCTACAATGAGCAGTTCTTC
CASSVARGSYNEQFF
>19|TRBV5-1|TRBD2|TRBJ2-5|.
TGCGCCAGCAGCTTGGATTTGGCGGGGGGCGCGGCATTCCAAGAGACCCAGTACTTC
CASSLDLAGGAAFQETQYF
>15|TRBV27|.|TRBJ1-1|.
TGTGCCAGCAGCCCCGCAATCGGTCGAGACACTGAAGCTTTCTTT
CASSPAIGRDTEAFF
>13|TRBV7-2|TRBD2|TRBJ2-5|.
TGTGCCAGCAGCTTTGCGGGGGTGGAGACCCAGTACTTC
CASSFAGVETQYF
>11|TRBV19|.|TRBJ2-5|many
TGTGCCAGTAGTGGTGGCGAGACCCAGTACTTC
CASSGGETQYF
>13|TRBV6-5|.|TRBJ2-7|.
TGTGCCAGCAGTCCCTGGAGGTCCTACGAGCAGTACTTC
CASSPWRSYEQYF
>12|TRBV15|.|TRBJ1-2|.
TGTGCCACCTCCGGGGGCCACTATGGCTACACCTTC
CATSGGHYGYTF
>15|TRBV30|TRBD2|TRBJ2-3|.
TGTGCCTGGAGTCCCGGACTAGCGGACACAGATACGCAGTATTTT
CAWSPGLADTDTQYF
>13|TRBV11-1|.|TRBJ1-2|.
TGTGCCAGCAGCTTTTCCAGGAACTATGGCTACACCTTC
CASSFSRNYGYTF
>13|TRBV30|.|TRBJ1-1|.
TGTGCCTGGAGAGGTACGGGAAGGATCGCAGCTTTCTTT
CAWRGTGRIAAFF
>15|TRBV4-3|.|TRBJ2-1|few
TGCGCCAGCAGCCAAGCTGAGGAGGCCGCCAATGAGCAGTTCTTC
CASSQAEEAANEQFF
>19|TRBV7-6|TRBD2|TRBJ2-7|.
TGTGCCAGCAGCTTAGGACCCTCTGGGCAGCGGGAGTGGAACGACGAGCAGTACTTC
CASSLGPSGQREWNDEQYF
>15|TRBV7-2|TRBD2|TRBJ2-7|.
TGTGCCAGCAGCTTAGCTGGGGAGGGCTTGAACGAGCAGTACTTC
CASSLAGEGLNEQYF
>14|TRBV19|TRBD1|TRBJ2-3|.
TGTGCCAGTAGGTTCAGGGGGCCGGGAGATACGCAGTATTTT
CASRFRGPGDTQYF
>16|TRBV7-2|.|TRBJ2-7|.
TGTGCCAGCAGCTCCGGGGGTCGTAGAGGGTCCTACGAGCAGTACTTC
CASSSGGRRGSYEQYF
>9|TRBV19|.|TRBJ1-4|few
TGTGCCAACTTTGAAAAACTGTTTTTT
CANFEKLFF